These T cell receptor beta chains were read from a single sample in a study of blood T cells in healthy people across ages. From the 5' RACE reads, TCRdb called clonotypes with MiXCR, one entry per CDR3 protein. The repertoire holds about 750,000 distinct CDR3 sequences, with approximately 53% as singletons. Sequenced: blood. The receptors were sampled from a man older than 75 in good health. The CDR3 runs from the conserved cysteine through the conserved F or W. The D gene is left open where the match is weak. Rows may omit the clone size; those that give it use once, few, many or a size class.

v_call	d_call	j_call	clone_size	cdr3_nt	cdr3_aa
TRBV7-2	-	TRBJ2-7	-	TGTGCCAGCGGTTCAGGAGCCTCCCCCTACGAGCAGTACTTC	CASGSGASPYEQYF
TRBV29-1	-	TRBJ2-6	once	TGCAGCGTTGAAGATCGAGGCAGCTCTGGGGCCAACGTCCTGACTTTC	CSVEDRGSSGANVLTF
TRBV5-1	-	TRBJ1-2	-	TGCGCCAGCAGCTTGGGGGTGCAGCCCAACTATGGCTACACCTTC	CASSLGVQPNYGYTF
TRBV20-1	TRBD1	TRBJ2-7	-	TGCAGGGCTCGGGCGGGACAGGGGGTCTACGAGCAGTACTTC	CRARAGQGVYEQYF
TRBV27	-	TRBJ1-3	-	TGTGCCAGTCGGCCGACCCGAGGGCGTGGAAACACCATATATTTT	CASRPTRGRGNTIYF
TRBV6-1	-	TRBJ1-4	-	TGTGCCAGCAGGGGAAGAAGCCAGGGCCCTAATGAGGAACTGTTTTTT	CASRGRSQGPNEELFF
TRBV12-3/TRBV12-4	TRBD2	TRBJ2-1	few	TGTGCCAGCAAGGAGCTAGCGGACTACAATGAGCAGTTCTTC	CASKELADYNEQFF
TRBV2	TRBD2	TRBJ2-1	-	TGTGCCAGCAGACTAGCGGGATCCCACAATGAGCAGTTCTTC	CASRLAGSHNEQFF
TRBV7-2	TRBD2	TRBJ2-1	-	TGTGCCAGCAGGTTAGCGGGAGTATACAATGAGCAGTTCTTC	CASRLAGVYNEQFF
TRBV3-1	-	TRBJ2-7	-	TGTGCCAGCAGCCCCCTCTCTGGGAACTACGAGCAGTACTTC	CASSPLSGNYEQYF
TRBV9	-	TRBJ2-5	-	TGTGCCAGCAGCGTTCGGGGGACTGGGGAAGAGACCCAGTACTTC	CASSVRGTGEETQYF
TRBV12-3/TRBV12-4	-	TRBJ1-2	-	TGTGCCAGCAGTTTCCTCGGGACTTTTTCCTCGAATGGCTACACCTTC	CASSFLGTFSSNGYTF
TRBV4-1	TRBD2	TRBJ2-1	once	TGCGTCAGCAGCCAAGGTCCCATAGCGGGATCAAAGTTCTTC	CVSSQGPIAGSKFF
TRBV24-1	-	TRBJ1-1	-	TGTGCCACCAGTGACCCCGGGCTCGCCGCGGAGGGAGCTTTCTTT	CATSDPGLAAEGAFF
TRBV20-1	-	TRBJ2-5	few	TGCAGTGCAATTCGGGACGCAGGCCCGGAGACCCAGTACTTC	CSAIRDAGPETQYF
TRBV10-3	TRBD2	TRBJ2-1	few	TGTGCCATCAGTGAGGCCGGGCTAGCGGGAGATCAGTTCTTC	CAISEAGLAGDQFF
TRBV29-1	-	TRBJ2-7	-	TGCAGCGTTGTGGTCAATAGGGGGGGCTACGAGCAGTACTTC	CSVVVNRGGYEQYF
TRBV24-1	-	TRBJ2-1	-	TGTGCCACCAGTGATTCCCAGGGGCTAGTATTAGAGACCCAGTTCTTC	CATSDSQGLVLETQFF
TRBV5-1	-	TRBJ2-1	-	TGCGCCAGCAGCTTGACAGCAGGGTCATTTGAGCAGTTCTTC	CASSLTAGSFEQFF
TRBV9	TRBD2	TRBJ2-4	-	TGTGCCAGCAGTAGTCGCGGGGGAGCCCTGAACATTCAGTACTTC	CASSSRGGALNIQYF
TRBV20-1	TRBD2	TRBJ2-1	many	TGCAGTGCCACAGCGGCTAGCGGTTACAATGAGCAGTTCTTC	CSATAASGYNEQFF
TRBV10-3	-	TRBJ2-1	-	TGTGCCATCAGCCGGGACTCCCCGGGAGAGCAGTTCTTC	CAISRDSPGEQFF
TRBV9	-	TRBJ1-2	-	TGTGCCAGCAGCGTCCCCGGAACTTATGGCTACACCTTC	CASSVPGTYGYTF
TRBV4-2	-	TRBJ1-1	-	TGTGCCAGCAGCCAAGTTAACCGGGAGTTGAACACTGAAGCTTTCTTT	CASSQVNRELNTEAFF
TRBV6-1	-	TRBJ2-7	-	TGTGCCACCATGCCCAGGGGAAGGTCCTACGAGCAGTACTTC	CATMPRGRSYEQYF
TRBV2	TRBD1	TRBJ2-7	-	TGTGCCAGCAGTCTCCGCACGGGACAGAGGATTTACGAGCAGTACTTC	CASSLRTGQRIYEQYF
TRBV9	-	TRBJ1-1	-	TGTGCCAGCAGCGGACTGACAGGTTCGAACACTGAAGCTTTCTTT	CASSGLTGSNTEAFF
TRBV6-5	TRBD1	TRBJ1-1	once	TGTGCCAGCAGTACGTACAGGGGAGGGACTGAAGCTTTCTTT	CASSTYRGGTEAFF
TRBV13	-	TRBJ2-5	-	TGTGCCAGCAGCCCAAAGGCGGGGCAGGATGGGACCCAGTACTTC	CASSPKAGQDGTQYF
TRBV10-3	TRBD2	TRBJ2-5	-	TGTGCCACCGGACTAGCGGGCAAAAAGGGGGAGACCCAGTACTTC	CATGLAGKKGETQYF
TRBV5-1	TRBD2	TRBJ2-6	-	TGCGCCAGCAGCTTGGCTAGCGGTCAGGTTCACGTCCTGACTTTC	CASSLASGQVHVLTF
TRBV6-1	-	TRBJ1-5	-	TGTGCCAGCACCGTAGAGGCGGGGGCGAGGATCGGCAATCAGCCCCAGCATTTT	CASTVEAGARIGNQPQHF
TRBV29-1	TRBD2	TRBJ2-3	-	TGCAGCGTTGGTGGACTAGCGGGACAAGGATACGCGTATTTT	CSVGGLAGQGYAYF
TRBV6-6	TRBD1	TRBJ2-4	-	TGTGCCAGCAGTTACTCTCAGGGGGCTGTTCTGTACTTC	CASSYSQGAVLYF
TRBV25-1	-	TRBJ2-1	-	TGTGCCAGCAGTGCCCCGGGACCGAGCTACAATGAGCAGTTCTTC	CASSAPGPSYNEQFF
TRBV12-3/TRBV12-4	-	TRBJ1-2	few	TGTGCCAGCACAGAGGGGCACGCTAACTATGGCTACACCTTC	CASTEGHANYGYTF
TRBV6-5	-	TRBJ2-5	few	TGTGCCAGCAGTTCGGCCTCGGGCGGTCGGGAGACCCAGTACTTC	CASSSASGGRETQYF
TRBV12-3/TRBV12-4	TRBD1	TRBJ2-7	-	TGTGCCAGCAGTGACAGGGTCTGGTACGAGCAGTACTTC	CASSDRVWYEQYF
TRBV9	-	TRBJ2-1	-	TGTGCCAGCAGCGTAGCGGCATTCTCCTACAATGAGCAGTTCTTC	CASSVAAFSYNEQFF
TRBV12-3/TRBV12-4	-	TRBJ2-3	-	TGTGCCAGCAGTTTGGCCCCGAGAGGATACGCGTATTTT	CASSLAPRGYAYF
TRBV21-1	-	TRBJ2-5	-	TGTGCCAGCAGCAAAGAATCGGGGACAGGGGGCCCTCAAGAGACCCAGTACTTC	CASSKESGTGGPQETQYF
TRBV7-9	TRBD2	TRBJ2-3	-	TGTGCCAGCAGCTTAATGGGAGGGGCTCCGATCTCATTCACAGATACGCAGTATTTT	CASSLMGGAPISFTDTQYF
TRBV20-1	-	TRBJ2-7	-	TGCAGTGCTAAATCTTCCGGCCCCTACGAGCAGTACTTC	CSAKSSGPYEQYF
TRBV6-5	TRBD2	TRBJ2-3	few	TGTGCCAGCAGTCGGACTAGCGGGAATACGCAGTATTTT	CASSRTSGNTQYF
TRBV10-3	-	TRBJ1-5	-	TGTGCCATCAGGGGGGGCGCTGGGCAGCCCCAGCATTTT	CAIRGGAGQPQHF
TRBV6-1	-	TRBJ1-2	-	TGTGCCAGCAGTGAACCCAGGGTCGGGGCCTATGGCTACACCTTC	CASSEPRVGAYGYTF
TRBV12-3/TRBV12-4	TRBD1	TRBJ1-1	-	TGTGCCAGCAGTTGGGACAGGGGTATGAACACTGAAGCTTTCTTT	CASSWDRGMNTEAFF
TRBV7-2	-	TRBJ2-5	few	TGTGCCAGCAGCGTCTACAGGGAATTGTACCAAGAGACCCAGTACTTC	CASSVYRELYQETQYF
TRBV3-1	-	TRBJ2-7	many	TGTGCCAGCAGCCAAGTGGACGAGCAGTACTTC	CASSQVDEQYF
TRBV11-2	TRBD2	TRBJ2-7	-	TGTGCCAGCAGCCCCTACCCCCGGGGGGGCCCTTACGAGCAGTACTTC	CASSPYPRGGPYEQYF
TRBV5-4	-	TRBJ2-3	-	TGTGCCAGCAGCTTATTGGTTCCCCCAGATACGCAGTATTTT	CASSLLVPPDTQYF
TRBV4-1	-	TRBJ2-1	few	TGCGCCAGCAGGGAATTGGGGGAGCAGTTCTTC	CASRELGEQFF